A selection of T cell receptor beta chains follows, all from one sample in a study of shared T cell receptors in the human thymus. Profiling relied on immunoSEQ multiplex PCR, and the TCRdb table lists in-frame clones only, not all of them. Here the sample spans hundreds of thousands of clones, 87% being singletons. These same records also appear under a second study, on human thymus T cells.

Sequencing was carried out using thymocytes. Receptors were obtained from a boy in the first two years of life with a congenital heart defect. Both conserved end residues are part of each CDR3. The order of the fields is D gene, clone size, V gene, J gene, CDR3 DNA, CDR3 protein. A D gene is named only where the DNA matches it firmly. Clone size is given for some rows only: seen once, a few or many times, or a class if the clone is expanded.

>TRBD2|NA|TRBV5-4|TRBJ2-2
TGTGCCAGCAGCCCCCTAGCGGGGAACACCGGGGAGCTGTTTTTT
CASSPLAGNTGELFF
>TRBD2|once|TRBV2|TRBJ2-1
TGTGCCAGCAGTGAACCTAATCTTCTTAGCGGGACGTACTCCTACAATGAGCAGTTCTTC
CASSEPNLLSGTYSYNEQFF
>TRBD2|NA|TRBV7-6|TRBJ2-7
TGTGCCAGCAGCCCAACCTACTGGACTAGCGGGAGGGATGTCGGCGAGCAGTACTTC
CASSPTYWTSGRDVGEQYF
>NA|NA|TRBV5-4|TRBJ1-1
TGTGCCAGCAGCTTGGGGGCGACTGAAGCTTTCTTT
CASSLGATEAFF
>NA|once|TRBV21-1|TRBJ2-7
TGTGCCAGCAGCAAAGGTGTGGGCTCCTCCGTGCACGAGCAGTACTTC
CASSKGVGSSVHEQYF
>NA|NA|TRBV19|TRBJ2-1
TGTGCCAGTAGTGCCTCCCCTCGGAATGAGCAGTTCTTC
CASSASPRNEQFF
>TRBD2|NA|TRBV5-4|TRBJ2-1
TGTGCCAGCAGCCCACGCACAAAAGCGGGGAGAACGGGTGAGCAGTTCTTC
CASSPRTKAGRTGEQFF
>NA|NA|TRBV5-1|TRBJ1-4
TGCGCCAGCAGATCGCCAGATCCTAATGAAAAACTGTTTTTT
CASRSPDPNEKLFF
>TRBD1|NA|TRBV2|TRBJ2-7
TGTGCCAGCAGAACCGGGACAGGGGGCTTAAGTAGTTACGAGCAGTACTTC
CASRTGTGGLSSYEQYF
>NA|NA|TRBV12-2|TRBJ2-7
TGTGCAAGTCGCTTTGAACAGGGGTCACCCCGGTACGAGCAGTACTTC
CASRFEQGSPRYEQYF
>TRBD1|NA|TRBV6-5|TRBJ2-7
TGTGCCAGCAGTTTAGAACAGGGGGAAGCCTACGAGCAGTACTTC
CASSLEQGEAYEQYF
>TRBD2|NA|TRBV10-2|TRBJ2-3
TGCGCCAGCAGCCTGTCCGGGACTAGGCGGGATACGCAGTATTTT
CASSLSGTRRDTQYF
>NA|NA|TRBV4-1|TRBJ2-3
TGCGCCAGCAGCCCGTCCCACCAGGGGGGAAGGCCCACAGATACGCAGTATTTT
CASSPSHQGGRPTDTQYF
>TRBD1|once|TRBV19|TRBJ2-7
TGTGCCAGTAGTATAGATAGCAGGACAGGGGGCGAGCAGTACTTC
CASSIDSRTGGEQYF
>NA|NA|TRBV28|TRBJ2-2
TGTGCCAGCAGCAAATCTAGGGGGATTCCCGGGGAGCTGTTTTTT
CASSKSRGIPGELFF
>TRBD1|NA|TRBV7-9|TRBJ2-1
TGTGCCAGCAGCGTCGGGACAGGGGATTACAATGAGCAGTTCTTC
CASSVGTGDYNEQFF
>TRBD1|few|TRBV4-3|TRBJ2-1
TGCGCCAGCAGTCCAGGGCCGGACAGGGGGTCGGGAAATGAGCAGTTCTTC
CASSPGPDRGSGNEQFF
>TRBD2|NA|TRBV28|TRBJ2-7
TGTGCCAGCCGAGGCCCTCTTAGCGGGAGGTCCTACGAGCAGTACTTC
CASRGPLSGRSYEQYF
>TRBD1|NA|TRBV4-1|TRBJ2-7
TGCGCCAGCAGCCCCCGACAGGGGCCACCCTACGAGCAGTACTTC
CASSPRQGPPYEQYF
>TRBD1|NA|TRBV4-1|TRBJ2-7
TGCGCCAGCAGCCAAGTGAGGGGACAGGGAAGTGGGTACGAGCAGTACTTC
CASSQVRGQGSGYEQYF
>TRBD1|NA|TRBV11-3|TRBJ2-7
TGTGCCAGCAGCTTTACCAGGGGGTCGAGGCTCTACGAGCAGTACTTC
CASSFTRGSRLYEQYF
>NA|few|TRBV25-1|TRBJ2-3
TGTGCCAGCAGTGACCTCGGGGGATCGCTTTTGACAGATACGCAGTATTTT
CASSDLGGSLLTDTQYF
>TRBD2|NA|TRBV28|TRBJ2-7
TGTGCCAGCAGCCCCCGGACTAGCGGGGGGCCTACAAGGAACTTC
CASSPRTSGGPTRNF
>NA|NA|TRBV5-5|TRBJ1-1
TGTGCCAGCAGCCCGACACCGACAGGACAAGCTTTCTTT
CASSPTPTGQAFF
>TRBD2|once|TRBV14|TRBJ2-1
TGTGCCAGCAGCCAAAAGGGAGGGACTAGCGCTTACAATGAGCAGTTCTTC
CASSQKGGTSAYNEQFF
>TRBD2|NA|TRBV10-1|TRBJ2-7
TGCGCCAGCACCTCGACTAGCGCCGAGCAGTACTTC
CASTSTSAEQYF
>TRBD2|NA|TRBV4-3|TRBJ2-3
TGCGCCAGCAGCCAAGCGGTTACGGCTGGGCTAGCGGGTGGCACAGATACGCAGTATTTT
CASSQAVTAGLAGGTDTQYF
>NA|NA|TRBV29-1|TRBJ2-3
TGCAGCGTTGATTCCAGCGTTAGCACAGATACGCAGTATTTT
CSVDSSVSTDTQYF
>NA|NA|TRBV10-2|TRBJ1-5
TGCGCCAGCAGTGAAGGGAGGGTACCCAATCAGCCCCAGCATTTT
CASSEGRVPNQPQHF
>TRBD2|few|TRBV6-1|TRBJ2-7
TGTGCCAGCAGTGGTCTAGCGGCTACCTACGAGCAGTACTTC
CASSGLAATYEQYF
>TRBD1|NA|TRBV7-2|TRBJ2-7
TGTGCCAGCAGCTCATATACCCATCCGGCGGGACAGGGGGAACGGGAGCAGTACTTC
CASSSYTHPAGQGEREQYF
>TRBD1|NA|TRBV5-8|TRBJ2-2
TGTGCCAGCAGCTTGGCCCGGGGACAGGGGGGCACCGGGGAGCTGTTTTTT
CASSLARGQGGTGELFF
>NA|NA|TRBV11-3|TRBJ2-2
TGTGCCAGCAGCCCCGGACTCCCCCACACCGGGGAGCTGTTTTTT
CASSPGLPHTGELFF
>TRBD2|NA|TRBV9|TRBJ2-3
TGTGCCAGCAGCTCAAAGGGACTAGCGGGAATTATAGCAGATACGCAGTATTTT
CASSSKGLAGIIADTQYF
>NA|NA|TRBV7-6|TRBJ2-7
TGTGCCAGCACCTCAGGGGATCGGGTTTACGAGCAGTACTTC
CASTSGDRVYEQYF
>TRBD2|NA|TRBV9|TRBJ2-1
TGTGCCAGCAGCGTAGTAGGTGGACTAGCGGGAGAATTGAATAGCTCCTACAATGAGCAGTTCTTC
CASSVVGGLAGELNSSYNEQFF
>TRBD1|NA|TRBV10-3|TRBJ1-2
TGTGCCATCAGCGCAGGGGGTAATGGCTACACCTTC
CAISAGGNGYTF
>NA|NA|TRBV18|TRBJ1-2
TGTGCCAGCTCACCTCTAAAGCGATCCTATGGCTACACCTTC
CASSPLKRSYGYTF
>TRBD1|NA|TRBV4-3|TRBJ2-5
TGCGCCAGCAGCCCAATCGACAGGGGTCAAGAGACCCAGTACTTC
CASSPIDRGQETQYF
>NA|NA|TRBV18|TRBJ1-5
TGTGCCAGCTCACCCGGGGTTAATCAGCCCCAGCATTTT
CASSPGVNQPQHF
>TRBD2|NA|TRBV2|TRBJ2-1
TGTGCCAGCAGCCTTCACGCTATTCGGGGGGGCCTAGAGGAGAGAAATGAGCAGTTCTTC
CASSLHAIRGGLEERNEQFF
>NA|NA|TRBV2|TRBJ2-7
TGTGCCAGCGAAAGAGCCTACGAGCAGTACTTC
CASERAYEQYF
>NA|NA|TRBV28|TRBJ1-2
TGTGCCACCAACCTTCGACAGAGCCCAAACTATGGCTACACCTTC
CATNLRQSPNYGYTF
>TRBD1|NA|TRBV4-3|TRBJ2-7
TGCGCCAGCAGCCAAGATTGTTCCGGGACAGAAAAGACCGAGCAGTACTTC
CASSQDCSGTEKTEQYF
>NA|NA|TRBV28|TRBJ1-5
TGTGCCAGCAGTTTAGAGGGAGGCAATCAGCCCCAGCATTTT
CASSLEGGNQPQHF
>NA|NA|TRBV28|TRBJ2-6
TGTGCCAGCAGTTCCCAGGACTGGGGGCGCGGCTCTGGGGCCAACGTCCTGACTTTC
CASSSQDWGRGSGANVLTF
>NA|NA|TRBV19|TRBJ1-3
TGTGCCAGTAGTACCCGAATACTCCGCGGGGGTGGAAACACCATATATTTT
CASSTRILRGGGNTIYF
>NA|NA|TRBV30|TRBJ1-3
TGTGCCTGGATACTCTCTGGAAACACCATATATTTT
CAWILSGNTIYF
>NA|NA|TRBV11-3|TRBJ2-1
TGTGCCAGCAGCTTAGCAGGGGACCCCTACAATGAGCAGTTCTTC
CASSLAGDPYNEQFF
>TRBD1|NA|TRBV7-6|TRBJ1-3
TGTGCCAGCAGCTTGGGGAAGGGACCGGGACAGGGCCGCTCTGGAAACACCATATATTTT
CASSLGKGPGQGRSGNTIYF
>TRBD2|NA|TRBV9|TRBJ2-1
TGTGCCAGCAGCGTAGGGACTAGCGGGAGGCAGTTCTTC
CASSVGTSGRQFF
>TRBD2|NA|TRBV11-2|TRBJ2-7
TGTGCCAGCAGCTTTCCGGGACTAGCGGGATTCGAGCAGTACTTC
CASSFPGLAGFEQYF
>NA|NA|TRBV27|TRBJ2-7
TGTGCCAGCAGTTTGACTAGTTACGGCCATTCCGAGCAGTACTTC
CASSLTSYGHSEQYF